The entry that follows covers one TCR beta chain sequence. Authors' processing steps: It was from reference gene primer amplification that nucleated cell counts were estimated. Repertoires were generated with immunoSEQ multiplex PCR, while TCRdb's copy carries only in-frame clones and drops some. V, J and clone size are those of that table, while D and trimming were read from the DNA. The profile shows approximately 140,000 clones, 88% of them singletons. The source of the sample is a study of blood T cell repertoires in COVID-19. Overall study context: Samples taken during acute and convalescent COVID-19 were collected in the United States, Italy and Spain. The cDNA or gDNA used as material had been derived from T cells, B-cell-depleted T cells, or PBMCs.

V lost 3 bases to trimming and J lost 6 bases; unmatched junction nucleotides: 7. The CDR3 has 15 amino acids. Germline V gene sequence: CDR1 LNHDA, CDR2 SQIVND (reference sequence). Material for sequencing was peripheral blood. This TCR came from a human donor in a cohort sampled during active COVID-19. J is TRBJ2-2 and V is TRBV19; 7 bases map to TRBD1. The CDR3 DNA reads as TGTGCCAGTAGTATGTTACAGGGGTTATCCGGGGAGCTGTTTTTT. Translating gives CASSMLQGLSGELFF.